This is a list of T cell receptor beta chains from one sample in a study of shared clonotypes between healthy human individuals. Some clones are missing from TCRdb's copy, which holds only in-frame ones; the method was immunoSEQ multiplex PCR. The table lists hundreds of thousands of clones, nearly 95% of them singletons, with nearly 25% in the top ten. Sequenced material: naive CD8+ T cells sorted from blood. These receptors originate from a young man in good health. The CDR3 runs from the conserved cysteine through the conserved F or W. A D gene is named only where the DNA matches it firmly. Rows may omit the clone size; those that give it use once, few, many or a size class.

V	J	size	D	CDR3	DNA
TRBV5-1	TRBJ2-2	few	-	CASSSDGELFF	TGCGCCAGCAGCAGCGATGGGGAGCTGTTTTTT
TRBV29-1	TRBJ2-7	-	TRBD2	CSVVLAASYEQYF	TGCAGCGTTGTGCTAGCGGCGTCCTACGAGCAGTACTTC
TRBV27	TRBJ1-1	-	-	CASSNGRIYTEAFF	TGTGCCAGCAGTAATGGACGGATTTACACTGAAGCTTTCTTT
TRBV4-3	TRBJ2-7	-	-	CASSQDVQGGYEQYF	TGCGCCAGCAGCCAAGATGTACAGGGAGGGTACGAGCAGTACTTC
TRBV14	TRBJ2-5	-	TRBD1	CASSQSRGPLRTQYF	TGTGCCAGCAGCCAAAGCAGGGGGCCTTTAAGAACCCAGTACTTC
TRBV27	TRBJ2-7	-	TRBD1	CASRPGTGSYEQYF	TGTGCCAGCAGGCCCGGGACAGGGTCCTACGAGCAGTACTTC
TRBV13	TRBJ2-1	-	-	CASSKGPTSIEQFF	TGTGCCAGCAGCAAGGGACCTACCTCAATCGAGCAGTTCTTC
TRBV7-9	TRBJ1-5	-	-	CASSSTSYSNQPQHF	TGTGCCAGCAGCTCCACAAGTTATAGCAATCAGCCCCAGCATTTT
TRBV9	TRBJ1-1	-	-	CASSPRTDDEAFF	TGTGCCAGCAGCCCCAGGACCGATGATGAAGCTTTCTTT
TRBV29-1	TRBJ2-2	-	-	CSVEYGSGELFF	TGCAGCGTTGAGTATGGGTCCGGGGAGCTGTTTTTT
TRBV27	TRBJ1-1	-	-	CASTPGRGYLNTEAFF	TGTGCCAGCACCCCGGGAAGGGGTTACCTGAACACTGAAGCTTTCTTT
TRBV11-2	TRBJ2-1	-	-	CASSQAGASENEQFF	TGTGCCAGCAGCCAGGCCGGGGCTAGCGAGAATGAGCAGTTCTTC
TRBV27	TRBJ2-7	-	-	CASSLVPTNAGYEQYF	TGTGCCAGCAGTCTAGTTCCTACTAACGCAGGCTACGAGCAGTACTTC
TRBV19	TRBJ2-1	-	-	CASSMKSRGNEQFF	TGTGCCAGTAGTATGAAGAGTCGGGGGAATGAGCAGTTCTTC
TRBV5-1	TRBJ2-2	-	-	CASSLGWTGTGELFF	TGCGCCAGCAGCTTGGGTTGGACGGGCACCGGGGAGCTGTTTTTT
TRBV15	TRBJ2-3	-	-	CATSRAGPEGDTQYF	TGTGCCACCAGCAGAGCAGGGCCTGAGGGAGATACGCAGTATTTT
TRBV27	TRBJ1-1	-	-	CASATGFITEAFF	TGTGCCAGCGCTACAGGGTTTATTACTGAAGCTTTCTTT
TRBV7-9	TRBJ1-5	few	-	CASSISLEGAPQHF	TGTGCCAGCAGCATCTCCTTGGAGGGAGCGCCCCAGCATTTT
TRBV13	TRBJ1-1	-	-	CASSLGFSTEAFF	TGTGCCAGCAGCTTAGGATTTTCCACTGAAGCTTTCTTT
TRBV27	TRBJ2-7	-	-	CASSRRQYGEQYF	TGTGCCAGCAGTCGGAGACAGTACGGCGAGCAGTACTTC
TRBV5-5	TRBJ2-7	-	-	CASSFEGSGEQYF	TGTGCCAGCAGCTTCGAGGGTTCAGGCGAGCAGTACTTC
TRBV7-9	TRBJ2-5	-	-	CASSRQQETQYF	TGTGCCAGCAGCCGACAGCAAGAGACCCAGTACTTC
TRBV9	TRBJ2-1	-	TRBD2	CASSDISGRGNEQFF	TGTGCCAGCAGTGACATTAGCGGGAGGGGGAATGAGCAGTTCTTC
TRBV2	TRBJ2-7	-	-	CASTGQSYEQYF	TGTGCCAGCACCGGGCAGTCCTACGAGCAGTACTTC
TRBV19	TRBJ2-5	-	TRBD2	CASSTGTSGRLGETQYF	TGTGCCAGTAGTACAGGGACTAGCGGGAGACTTGGGGAGACCCAGTACTTC
TRBV15	TRBJ1-1	few	-	CATSRDRAVNTEAFF	TGTGCCACCAGCAGAGATCGGGCAGTGAACACTGAAGCTTTCTTT
TRBV4-3	TRBJ2-1	-	TRBD2	CASSQDKAGGYNEQFF	TGCGCCAGCAGCCAAGACAAAGCGGGAGGCTACAATGAGCAGTTCTTC
TRBV11-1	TRBJ1-1	-	-	CASRDWTNTEAFF	TGTGCCAGCAGGGATTGGACCAACACTGAAGCTTTCTTT
TRBV13	TRBJ2-1	-	-	CASSHRALSSYNEQFF	TGTGCCAGCAGCCACAGGGCCCTGAGCTCCTACAATGAGCAGTTCTTC
TRBV4-1	TRBJ2-1	-	-	CASSQDEGRGSYNERFF	TGCGCCAGCAGCCAAGATGAGGGACGTGGGTCCTACAATGAGCGGTTCTTC
TRBV6-5	TRBJ1-2	-	-	CASRPEFPSYGYTF	TGTGCCAGCAGACCCGAGTTCCCGTCCTATGGCTACACCTTC
TRBV5-4	TRBJ2-1	-	TRBD1	CASSAGGTGGDEQFF	TGTGCCAGCAGCGCTGGGGGGACAGGGGGCGACGAGCAGTTCTTC
TRBV11-2	TRBJ1-1	few	TRBD1	CASSLSGGPEAFF	TGTGCCAGCAGCTTATCAGGGGGTCCTGAAGCTTTCTTT
TRBV28	TRBJ1-5	-	-	CASSPKAGYGQPQHF	TGTGCCAGCAGTCCCAAGGCGGGGTACGGCCAGCCCCAGCATTTT
TRBV4-1	TRBJ2-1	-	-	CASSQGDSLSSYNEQFF	TGCGCCAGCAGCCAAGGAGACAGCCTGAGCTCCTACAATGAGCAGTTCTTC
TRBV6-5	TRBJ1-5	-	-	CASSYSPAGNQPQHF	TGTGCCAGCAGTTACTCGCCGGCAGGGAATCAGCCCCAGCATTTT
TRBV7-8	TRBJ2-1	-	TRBD2	CASRNTSGLYNEQFF	TGTGCCAGCAGGAACACTAGCGGGCTTTACAATGAGCAGTTCTTC
TRBV28	TRBJ2-3	-	-	CASSFLSEGGTDTQYF	TGTGCCAGCAGTTTTCTATCGGAGGGCGGCACAGATACGCAGTATTTT
TRBV6-5	TRBJ2-2	-	-	CASSYTRAENTGELFF	TGTGCCAGCAGTTACACCCGGGCCGAGAACACCGGGGAGCTGTTTTTT
TRBV27	TRBJ2-2	-	TRBD1	CASSIRQGKNTGELFF	TGTGCCAGCAGTATTCGACAGGGGAAGAACACCGGGGAGCTGTTTTTT